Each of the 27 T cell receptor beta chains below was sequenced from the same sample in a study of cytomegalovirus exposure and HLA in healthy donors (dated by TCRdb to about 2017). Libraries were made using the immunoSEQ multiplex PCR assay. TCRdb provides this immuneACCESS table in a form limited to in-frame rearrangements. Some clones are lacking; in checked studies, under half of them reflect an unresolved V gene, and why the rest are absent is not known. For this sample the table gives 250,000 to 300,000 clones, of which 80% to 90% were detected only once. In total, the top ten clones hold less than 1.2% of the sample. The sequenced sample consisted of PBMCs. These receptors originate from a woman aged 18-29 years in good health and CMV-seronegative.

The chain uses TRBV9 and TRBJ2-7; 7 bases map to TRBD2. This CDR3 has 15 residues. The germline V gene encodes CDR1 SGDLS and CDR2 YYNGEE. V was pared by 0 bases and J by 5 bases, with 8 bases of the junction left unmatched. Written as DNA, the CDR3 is TGTGCCAGCAGCGTAGAAGGCGCGGGAGTAAACGAGCAGTACTTC. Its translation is CASSVEGAGVNEQYF.

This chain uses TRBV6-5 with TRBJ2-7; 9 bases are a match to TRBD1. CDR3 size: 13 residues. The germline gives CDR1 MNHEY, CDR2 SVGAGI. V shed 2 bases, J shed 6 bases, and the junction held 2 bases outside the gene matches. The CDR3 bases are TGTGCCAGCAGTTACGGGACAGGGAGCGAGCAGTACTTC. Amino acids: CASSYGTGSEQYF.

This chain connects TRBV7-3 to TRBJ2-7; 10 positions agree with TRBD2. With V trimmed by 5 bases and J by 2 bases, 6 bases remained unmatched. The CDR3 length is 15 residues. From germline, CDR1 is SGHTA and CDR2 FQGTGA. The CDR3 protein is CASSPSGGATYEQYF. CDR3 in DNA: TGTGCCAGCAGCCCAAGCGGGGGGGCTACCTACGAGCAGTACTTC.

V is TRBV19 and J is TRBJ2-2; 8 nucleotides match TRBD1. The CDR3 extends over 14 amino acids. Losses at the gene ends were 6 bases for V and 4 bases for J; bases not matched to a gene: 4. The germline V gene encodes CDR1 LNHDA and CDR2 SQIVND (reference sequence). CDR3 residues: CASRGQAGTGELFF. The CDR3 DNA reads TGTGCCAGTAGGGGACAGGCGGGCACCGGGGAGCTGTTTTTT.

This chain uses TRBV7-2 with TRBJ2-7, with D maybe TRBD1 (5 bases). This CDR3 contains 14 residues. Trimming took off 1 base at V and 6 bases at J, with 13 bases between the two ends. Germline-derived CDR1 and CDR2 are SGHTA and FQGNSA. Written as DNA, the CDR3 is TGTGCCAGCAGCTTAGTTTACGGCAGGGTCGAGCAGTACTTC. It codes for CASSLVYGRVEQYF.

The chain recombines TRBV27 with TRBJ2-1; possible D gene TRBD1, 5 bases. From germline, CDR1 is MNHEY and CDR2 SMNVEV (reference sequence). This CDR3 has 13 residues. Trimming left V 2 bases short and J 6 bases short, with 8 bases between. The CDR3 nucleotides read TGTGCCAGCAGTTTAGGCAGGGCCAATGAGCAGTTCTTC. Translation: CASSLGRANEQFF.

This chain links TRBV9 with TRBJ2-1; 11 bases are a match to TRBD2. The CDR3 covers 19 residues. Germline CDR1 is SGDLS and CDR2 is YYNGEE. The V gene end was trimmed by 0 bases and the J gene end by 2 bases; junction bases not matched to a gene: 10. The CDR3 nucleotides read TGTGCCAGCAGCGTAGAAGGGACTAGCGGACCCGGGCCCTACAATGAGCAGTTCTTC. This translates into CASSVEGTSGPGPYNEQFF.

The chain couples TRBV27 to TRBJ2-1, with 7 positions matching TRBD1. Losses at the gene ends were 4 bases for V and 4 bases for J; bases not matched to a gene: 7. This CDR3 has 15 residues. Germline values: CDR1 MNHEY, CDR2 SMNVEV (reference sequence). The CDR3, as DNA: TGTGCCAGCAGTTCATCCGGGACAGCATACAATGAGCAGTTCTTC. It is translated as CASSSSGTAYNEQFF.

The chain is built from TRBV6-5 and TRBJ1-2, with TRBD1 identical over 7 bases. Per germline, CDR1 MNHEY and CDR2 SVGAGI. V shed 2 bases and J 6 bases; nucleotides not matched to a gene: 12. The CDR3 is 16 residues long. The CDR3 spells CASSYGDTGVRHGYTF. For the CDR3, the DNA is TGTGCCAGCAGTTACGGTGACACAGGGGTTCGTCATGGCTACACCTTC.

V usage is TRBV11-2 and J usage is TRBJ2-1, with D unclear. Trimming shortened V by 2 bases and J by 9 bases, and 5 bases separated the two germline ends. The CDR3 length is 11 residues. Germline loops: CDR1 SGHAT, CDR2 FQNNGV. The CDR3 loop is CASSLTGEQFF. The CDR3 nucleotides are TGTGCCAGCAGCTTAACTGGTGAGCAGTTCTTC.

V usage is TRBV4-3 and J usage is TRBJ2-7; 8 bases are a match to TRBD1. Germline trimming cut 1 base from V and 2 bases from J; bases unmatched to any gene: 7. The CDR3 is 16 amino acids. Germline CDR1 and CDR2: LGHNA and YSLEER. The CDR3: CASSQGRQGFAYEQYF. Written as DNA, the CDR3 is TGCGCCAGCAGCCAAGGTCGACAGGGGTTCGCCTACGAGCAGTACTTC.

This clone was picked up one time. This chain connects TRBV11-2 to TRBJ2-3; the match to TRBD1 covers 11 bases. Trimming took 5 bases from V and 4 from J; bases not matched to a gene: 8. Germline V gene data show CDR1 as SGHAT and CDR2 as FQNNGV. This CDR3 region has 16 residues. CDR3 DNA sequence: TGTGCCAGCAGCCCCGGGGGACAGGGGGTCTCAGATACGCAGTATTTT. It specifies CASSPGGQGVSDTQYF.

The CDR3 here is CASSSGTSGSNEQFF. The CDR3, as DNA: TGTGCCAGCAGTTCCGGGACTAGCGGGAGTAATGAGCAGTTCTTC. The V call is TRBV27, the J call TRBJ2-1; 14 nucleotides agree with TRBD2. Per the germline V gene, CDR1 is MNHEY and CDR2 is SMNVEV (reference sequence). This CDR3 region has 15 residues. Trimming at V came to 4 bases and at J to 7 bases, leaving 3 bases not matched to a gene.

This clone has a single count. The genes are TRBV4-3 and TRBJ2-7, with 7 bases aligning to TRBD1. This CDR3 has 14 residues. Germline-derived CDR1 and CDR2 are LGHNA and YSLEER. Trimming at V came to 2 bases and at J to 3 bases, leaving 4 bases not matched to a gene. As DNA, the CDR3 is TGCGCCAGCAGCCAACCGGGACAGATCTACGAGCAGTACTTC. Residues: CASSQPGQIYEQYF.

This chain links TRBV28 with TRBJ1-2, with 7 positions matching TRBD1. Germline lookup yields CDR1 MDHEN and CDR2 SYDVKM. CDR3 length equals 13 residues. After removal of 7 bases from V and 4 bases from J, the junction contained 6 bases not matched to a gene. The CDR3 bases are TGTGCCAGCAAGGAAGGGGACAGCTATGGCTACACCTTC. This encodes CASKEGDSYGYTF.

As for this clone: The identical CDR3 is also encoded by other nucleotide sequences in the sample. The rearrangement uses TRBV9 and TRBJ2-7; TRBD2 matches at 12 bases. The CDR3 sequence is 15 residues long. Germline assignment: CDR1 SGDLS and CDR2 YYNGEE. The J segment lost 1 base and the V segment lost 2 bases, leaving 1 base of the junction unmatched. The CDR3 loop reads CASSVTSGRSYEQYF. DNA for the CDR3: TGTGCCAGCAGCGTTACTAGCGGGAGGTCCTACGAGCAGTACTTC.

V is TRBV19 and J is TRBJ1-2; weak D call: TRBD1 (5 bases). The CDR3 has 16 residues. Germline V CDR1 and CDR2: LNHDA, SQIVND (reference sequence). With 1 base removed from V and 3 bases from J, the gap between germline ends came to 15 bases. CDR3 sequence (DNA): TGTGCCAGTAGTATAGGGGCAGGGATCGGATACTATGGCTACACCTTC. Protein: CASSIGAGIGYYGYTF.

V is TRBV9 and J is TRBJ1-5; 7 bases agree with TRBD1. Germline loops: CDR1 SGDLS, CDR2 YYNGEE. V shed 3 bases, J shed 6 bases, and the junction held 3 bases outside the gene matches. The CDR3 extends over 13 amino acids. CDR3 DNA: TGTGCCAGCAGCGACAGGGGAGGTCAGCCCCAGCATTTT. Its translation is CASSDRGGQPQHF.

CDR3 protein: CASSEGLAGASIEQYF. CDR3 nucleotides: TGTGCCAGCAGCGAAGGACTAGCGGGAGCTTCAATCGAGCAGTACTTC. V usage is TRBV5-4 and J usage is TRBJ2-7, with 13 bases identical to TRBD2. Trimming cost V 4 bases and J 6 bases; bases outside gene matches: 10. The CDR3 has 16 amino acids. Germline loops: CDR1 SGHNT, CDR2 YYREEE (reference sequence).

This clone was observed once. The CDR3 is CASSPRLKGKAYGYTF. CDR3 nucleotide sequence: TGTGCCAGCAGCCCCCGGTTGAAGGGGAAAGCCTATGGCTACACCTTC. This chain uses TRBV5-8 with TRBJ1-2, with D maybe TRBD1 (5 bases). Germline V gene data show CDR1 as SGHTS and CDR2 as YDEGEE. This CDR3 has 16 residues. V dropped 4 bases and J dropped 4 bases, with 20 bases sitting between them.

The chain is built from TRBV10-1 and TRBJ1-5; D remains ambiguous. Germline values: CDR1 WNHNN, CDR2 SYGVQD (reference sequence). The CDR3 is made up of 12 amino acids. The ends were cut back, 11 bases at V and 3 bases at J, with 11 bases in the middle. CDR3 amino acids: CASRGVNQPQHF. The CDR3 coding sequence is TGCGCCTCACGGGGTGTCAATCAGCCCCAGCATTTT.

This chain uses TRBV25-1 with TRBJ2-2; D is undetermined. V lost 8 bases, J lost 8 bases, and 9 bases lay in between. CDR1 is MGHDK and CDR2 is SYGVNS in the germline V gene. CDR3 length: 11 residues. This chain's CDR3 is CASERRGELFF. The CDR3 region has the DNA TGTGCCAGCGAGCGCCGGGGGGAGCTGTTTTTT.

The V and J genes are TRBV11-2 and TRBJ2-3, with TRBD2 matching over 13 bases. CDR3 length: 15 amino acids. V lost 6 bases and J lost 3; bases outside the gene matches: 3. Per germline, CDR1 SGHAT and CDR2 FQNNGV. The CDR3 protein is CASRPGLAGTDTQYF. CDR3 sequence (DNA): TGTGCCAGCAGGCCGGGACTAGCGGGGACAGATACGCAGTATTTT.

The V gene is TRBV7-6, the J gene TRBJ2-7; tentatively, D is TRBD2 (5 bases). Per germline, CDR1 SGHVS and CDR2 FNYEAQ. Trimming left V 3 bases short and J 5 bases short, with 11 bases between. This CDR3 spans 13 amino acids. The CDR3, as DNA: TGTGCCAGCAGCTTTCCTGGGAGCCACGAGCAGTACTTC. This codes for CASSFPGSHEQYF.

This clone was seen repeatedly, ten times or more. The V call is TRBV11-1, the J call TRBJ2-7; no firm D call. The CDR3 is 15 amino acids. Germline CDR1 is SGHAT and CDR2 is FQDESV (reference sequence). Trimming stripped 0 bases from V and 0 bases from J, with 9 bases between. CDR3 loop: CASSLAGFVSYEQYF. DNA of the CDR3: TGTGCCAGCAGCTTAGCCGGGTTTGTCTCCTACGAGCAGTACTTC. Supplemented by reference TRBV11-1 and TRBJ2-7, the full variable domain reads EAEVAQSPRYKITEKSQAVAFWCDPISGHATLYWYRQILGQGPELLVQFQDESVVDDSQLPKDRFSAERLKGVDSTLKIQPAELGDSAMYLCASSLAGFVSYEQYFGPGTRLTVT.

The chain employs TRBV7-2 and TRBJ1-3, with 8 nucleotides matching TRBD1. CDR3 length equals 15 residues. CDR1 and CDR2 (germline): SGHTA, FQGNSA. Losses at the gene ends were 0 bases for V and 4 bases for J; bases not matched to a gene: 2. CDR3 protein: CASSLADRGGNTIYF. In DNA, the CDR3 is TGTGCCAGCAGCTTAGCAGACAGGGGAGGAAACACCATATATTTT.

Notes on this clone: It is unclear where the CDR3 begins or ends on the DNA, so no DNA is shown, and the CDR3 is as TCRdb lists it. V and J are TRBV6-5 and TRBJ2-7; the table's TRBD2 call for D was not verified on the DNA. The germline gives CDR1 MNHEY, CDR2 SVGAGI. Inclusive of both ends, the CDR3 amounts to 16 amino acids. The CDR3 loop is CASSYSSAALNYEQYF.